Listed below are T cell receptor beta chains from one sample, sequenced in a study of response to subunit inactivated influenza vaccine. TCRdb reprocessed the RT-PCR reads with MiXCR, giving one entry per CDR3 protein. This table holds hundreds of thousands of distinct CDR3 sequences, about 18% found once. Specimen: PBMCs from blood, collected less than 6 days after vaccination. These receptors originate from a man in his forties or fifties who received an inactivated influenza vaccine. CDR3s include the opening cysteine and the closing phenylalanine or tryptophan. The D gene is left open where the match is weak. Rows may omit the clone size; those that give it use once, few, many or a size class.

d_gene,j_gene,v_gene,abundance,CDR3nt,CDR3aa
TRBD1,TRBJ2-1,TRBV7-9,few,TGTGCCAGCAGCTCAAGAAACCGGGACAGGACGTTCTTC,CASSSRNRDRTFF
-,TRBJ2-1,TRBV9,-,TGTGCCAGCAGCGTAGCGGACCGAGACAATGAGCAGTTCTTC,CASSVADRDNEQFF
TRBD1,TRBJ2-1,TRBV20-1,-,TGCAGTGCTACAGGGGGAGATGAGCAGTTCTTC,CSATGGDEQFF
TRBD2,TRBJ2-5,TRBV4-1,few,TGCGCCAGCGGGCCTTTCGGGAGGGAGACCCAGTACTTC,CASGPFGRETQYF
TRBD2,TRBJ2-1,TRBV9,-,TGTGCCAGCAGCGTAGATCCAGCGGGAGGAGACAATGAGCAGTTCTTC,CASSVDPAGGDNEQFF
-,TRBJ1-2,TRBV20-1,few,TGCAGTGCGCCAGGGAATCGGTATGGCTACACCTTC,CSAPGNRYGYTF
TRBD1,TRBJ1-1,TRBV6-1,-,TGTGCCAGCAGACTACAGGACAGGGCGAACACTGAAGCTTTCTTT,CASRLQDRANTEAFF
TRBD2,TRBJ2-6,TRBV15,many,TGTGCCACCAGCAGAGATGGTCGACTAGCGCCTGGGGCCAACGTCCTGACTTTC,CATSRDGRLAPGANVLTF
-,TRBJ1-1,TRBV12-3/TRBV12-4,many,TGTGCCAGCAGTAACCCCGGGAGCTGGTGGGGCACTGAAGCTTTCTTT,CASSNPGSWWGTEAFF
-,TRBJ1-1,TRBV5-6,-,TGTGCCAGCACCCGCGCAGGCCGACACACTGAAGCTTTCTTT,CASTRAGRHTEAFF
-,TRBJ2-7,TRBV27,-,TGTGCCAGCAGTCCCGACGAGTACTCCTACGAGCAGTACTTC,CASSPDEYSYEQYF
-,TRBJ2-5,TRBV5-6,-,TGTGCCAGCAGCTCCACTGGGCGGGTCCAAGAGACCCAGTACTTC,CASSSTGRVQETQYF
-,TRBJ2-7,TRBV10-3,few,TGTGCCATCAGTGAAACCTCGTCCACGAACCTGCAGTACTTC,CAISETSSTNLQYF
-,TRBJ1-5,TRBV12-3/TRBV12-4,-,TGTGCCAGCACTTCCCTTTCCGATCGGCCCCAGCATTTT,CASTSLSDRPQHF
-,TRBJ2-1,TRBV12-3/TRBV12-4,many,TGTGCCAGCAGCCCCGGGACTGTATCCTACAATGAGCAGTTCTTC,CASSPGTVSYNEQFF
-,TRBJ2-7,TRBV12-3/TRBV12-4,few,TGTGCCAGCAGTCCTGACCCCGGGAGCTACGAGCAGTACTTC,CASSPDPGSYEQYF
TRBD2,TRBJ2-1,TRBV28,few,TGTGCCAGCAGTAGCGGGAACTACAATGAGCAGTTCTTC,CASSSGNYNEQFF
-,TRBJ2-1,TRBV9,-,TGTGCCAGCAGCCCCGTTCCCCGGGTCGGGAATGAGCAGTTCTTC,CASSPVPRVGNEQFF
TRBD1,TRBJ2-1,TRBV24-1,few,TGTGCCACCAGTGATCGAGGGACAGGGGGCGTTATGAATGAGCAGTTCTTC,CATSDRGTGGVMNEQFF
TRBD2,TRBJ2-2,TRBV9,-,TGTGCCAGCAGTCTCACCTTTAGCGGGAGTTCGTCCGGGGAGCTGTTTTTT,CASSLTFSGSSSGELFF
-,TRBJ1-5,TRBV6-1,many,TGTGCCAGCAGTCAACTGAGGACAGCTAATCAGCCCCAGCATTTT,CASSQLRTANQPQHF
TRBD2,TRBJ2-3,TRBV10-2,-,TGCGCCAGCTCGGGGGGCGCGGGGGGGCCTGATACGCAGTATTTT,CASSGGAGGPDTQYF
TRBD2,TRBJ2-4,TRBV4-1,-,TGCGCCAGCAGCCAACCCGCTAAGCGGGGGCTTGGCATTCAGTACTTC,CASSQPAKRGLGIQYF
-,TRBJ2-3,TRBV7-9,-,TGTGCCAGCAGCCCCCTAGCGTTGGCAGATACGCAGTATTTT,CASSPLALADTQYF
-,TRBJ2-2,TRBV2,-,TGTGCCAGCAGCCCCGATGGCGGGACAGAGAACACCGGGGAGCTGTTTTTT,CASSPDGGTENTGELFF
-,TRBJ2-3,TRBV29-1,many,TGCAGCGTGGGAGGAGGCTCGAACCTTGGGACAGATACGCAGTATTTT,CSVGGGSNLGTDTQYF
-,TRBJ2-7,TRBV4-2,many,TGTGCCAGCAGCCAGAGGGGTGCCTACGAGCAGTACTTC,CASSQRGAYEQYF
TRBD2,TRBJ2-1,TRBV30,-,TGTGCCTGCCCCGCCCGCGGGAGGAACTACAATGAGCAGTTCTTC,CACPARGRNYNEQFF
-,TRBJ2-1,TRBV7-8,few,TGTGCCAGCAGCACCCGACTATCCTACAATGAGCAGTTCTTC,CASSTRLSYNEQFF
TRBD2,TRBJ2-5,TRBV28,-,TGTGCCAGCAAGTCGGGAGGGACCCAGTACTTC,CASKSGGTQYF
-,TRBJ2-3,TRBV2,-,TGTGCCAGCAGTGAAGCCAGGGTAACTAGCACAGATACGCAGTATTTT,CASSEARVTSTDTQYF
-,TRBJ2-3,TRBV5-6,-,TGTGCCAGCAGCCGGGACACCTTAAGGACAGATACGCAGTATTTT,CASSRDTLRTDTQYF
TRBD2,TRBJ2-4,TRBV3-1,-,TGTGCCAGCAGCCCTGGACTAGCGGGAGGACGTTTGGGATGGAACATTCAGTACTTC,CASSPGLAGGRLGWNIQYF
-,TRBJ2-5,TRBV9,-,TGTGCCAGCAGCGTACGCGCAGGTATGGGAGAGACCCAGTACTTC,CASSVRAGMGETQYF
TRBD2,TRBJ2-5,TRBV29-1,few,TGCAGCGTTGAACGGGGGGGCGCAGAGACCCAGTACTTC,CSVERGGAETQYF
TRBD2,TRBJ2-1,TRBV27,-,TGTGCCAGCAGTTTAACGGGACTAGCGTCCTACAATGAGCAGTTCTTC,CASSLTGLASYNEQFF
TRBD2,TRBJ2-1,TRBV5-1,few,TGCGCCAGCAGCTGGAGGACTAGCGGCGATGAGCAGTTCTTC,CASSWRTSGDEQFF
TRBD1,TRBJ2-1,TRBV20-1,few,TGCACGGCGGAACCGGGACAGGCTACCTACAATGAGCAGTTCTTC,CTAEPGQATYNEQFF
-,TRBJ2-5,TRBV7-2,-,TGTGCCAGCAGCCTACACGCCCGAGAGACCCAGTACTTC,CASSLHARETQYF
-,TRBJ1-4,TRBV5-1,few,TGCGCCAGCAGCTTGACATATGGTCCAAAACTGTTTTTT,CASSLTYGPKLFF
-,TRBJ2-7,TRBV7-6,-,TGTGCCAGCAGCTTAGTCGGGCTAGGAGTCCACGAGCAGTACTTC,CASSLVGLGVHEQYF
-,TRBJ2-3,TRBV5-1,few,TGCGCCAGCAGCTTGGGGCCGGGGGCGGGCACAGATACGCAGTATTTT,CASSLGPGAGTDTQYF
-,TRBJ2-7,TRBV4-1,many,TGCGCCAGCAGCCAAGTAGGAGGGCTAGCCTACGAGCAGTACTTC,CASSQVGGLAYEQYF
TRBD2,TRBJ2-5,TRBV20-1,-,TGCAGTGCTCCCTTGGCGGGGGGCCGAGTGACCCAGTACTTC,CSAPLAGGRVTQYF